The rows below give T cell receptor beta chains drawn from one sample of a study of OX40 agonist ivuxolimab in advanced cancers. The assay was immunoSEQ multiplex PCR, and TCRdb's table has in-frame clones only and misses some. The table has some 86,000 clones, less than 95% seen once. Source: CD4+ or CD8+ T cells sorted from blood, taken in a trial of the OX40 agonist ivuxolimab. These receptors were taken from an adult with an advanced solid tumor such as melanoma, head and neck, liver or kidney cancer. The CDR3 runs from the conserved cysteine through the conserved F or W. A D gene is named only where the DNA matches it firmly. Part of the rows lack a size; the others show once, few, many or a class for expanded clones.

V gene	J gene	clone size	D gene	CDR3 protein	CDR3 DNA
TRBV7-9	TRBJ1-1	NA	NA	CASSLGGIGTEAFF	TGTGCCAGCAGCCTCGGGGGGATTGGCACTGAAGCTTTCTTT
TRBV20-1	TRBJ2-3	NA	NA	CSAPISDTQYF	TGCAGTGCTCCAATATCAGATACGCAGTATTTT
TRBV4-1	TRBJ1-4	NA	NA	CASSQDIRGPLNEKLFF	TGCGCCAGCAGCCAAGATATCAGAGGGCCCTTAAATGAAAAACTGTTTTTT
TRBV4-3	TRBJ2-7	NA	TRBD2	CASSQSTSGYYEQYF	TGCGCCAGCAGCCAGTCTACTAGCGGATACTACGAGCAGTACTTC
TRBV14	TRBJ2-3	NA	NA	CASSQNPTVPPDTQYF	TGTGCCAGCAGCCAGAACCCCACTGTCCCGCCAGATACGCAGTATTTT
TRBV10-3	TRBJ1-3	NA	NA	CATLDRRDNTIYF	TGTGCCACCTTGGACCGGAGGGATAACACCATATATTTT
TRBV4-1	TRBJ2-1	once	NA	CASSPRDSYNEQFF	TGCGCCAGCAGCCCCCGGGACTCCTACAATGAGCAGTTCTTC
TRBV6-6	TRBJ2-7	NA	NA	CASSYGGRSYEQYF	TGTGCCAGCAGTTACGGGGGGCGCTCCTACGAGCAGTACTTC
TRBV11-2	TRBJ2-5	NA	NA	CASSLVGGPEETQYF	TGTGCCAGCAGCTTAGTGGGCGGACCCGAAGAGACCCAGTACTTC
TRBV7-8	TRBJ2-1	NA	TRBD2	CASSARAGEQNNEQFF	TGTGCCAGCAGCGCTCGGGCGGGGGAGCAGAACAATGAGCAGTTCTTC
TRBV15	TRBJ2-7	NA	TRBD2	CATSTGAGDYEQYF	TGTGCCACCAGCACTGGCGCGGGGGACTACGAGCAGTACTTC
TRBV28	TRBJ2-7	NA	TRBD1	CASSFAGGYEQYF	TGTGCCAGCAGTTTCGCAGGGGGCTACGAGCAGTACTTC
TRBV7-9	TRBJ2-7	NA	TRBD2	CASSLRAGDEQYF	TGTGCCAGCAGCTTAAGAGCGGGGGACGAGCAGTACTTC
TRBV28	TRBJ2-7	NA	NA	CASTSDSYEQYF	TGTGCCAGCACCTCGGACAGCTACGAGCAGTACTTC
TRBV6-5	TRBJ2-7	NA	NA	CANSAGSSYEQYF	TGTGCCAACAGCGCCGGGAGCTCCTACGAGCAGTACTTC
TRBV7-2	TRBJ2-7	NA	TRBD2	CASQFGLAGVDEQYF	TGTGCCAGCCAATTCGGACTAGCGGGAGTCGACGAGCAGTACTTC
TRBV28	TRBJ2-5	NA	TRBD2	CASSLIERGGGETQYF	TGTGCCAGCAGTTTGATTGAGCGGGGGGGCGGAGAGACCCAGTACTTC
TRBV19	TRBJ2-3	NA	NA	CASKSSRGDTQYF	TGTGCCAGTAAGAGTAGCCGGGGAGATACGCAGTATTTT
TRBV6-5	TRBJ1-5	medium-sized	TRBD1	CASSSRTGSNQPQHF	TGTGCCAGCAGTTCCAGGACAGGGAGCAATCAGCCCCAGCATTTT
TRBV14	TRBJ2-5	NA	TRBD2	CASSQAWTSGPETQYF	TGTGCCAGCAGCCAAGCCTGGACTAGCGGCCCGGAGACCCAGTACTTC
TRBV7-7	TRBJ2-1	NA	TRBD2	CASSASLGLGSDEQFF	TGTGCCAGCAGCGCCTCCCTGGGACTAGGGTCCGATGAGCAGTTCTTC
TRBV6-1	TRBJ1-5	NA	TRBD1	CASRLRQGAQPQHF	TGTGCCAGCAGACTCAGACAGGGGGCTCAGCCCCAGCATTTT
TRBV15	TRBJ2-5	NA	NA	CATSRVPGPDKETQYF	TGTGCCACCAGCAGAGTCCCTGGCCCGGATAAAGAGACCCAGTACTTC
TRBV30	TRBJ2-2	NA	NA	CAWDGNTGELFF	TGTGCCTGGGACGGGAACACCGGGGAGCTGTTTTTT
TRBV7-9	TRBJ1-1	NA	NA	CASSPPGAVVGEAFF	TGTGCCAGCAGCCCACCGGGGGCAGTAGTGGGTGAAGCTTTCTTT
TRBV4-1	TRBJ1-1	NA	TRBD1	CASSQDPPTGDTEAFF	TGCGCCAGCAGCCAAGACCCACCGACAGGGGACACTGAAGCTTTCTTT
TRBV7-9	TRBJ2-2	once	TRBD2	CASSFASGRDTGELFF	TGTGCCAGCAGCTTCGCTAGTGGGAGGGACACCGGGGAGCTGTTTTTT